These 12 T cell receptor beta chains were sequenced from one sample in a study of blood T cell repertoires in COVID-19. Method: immunoSEQ multiplex PCR; TCRdb's copy keeps in-frame clones and lacks some. The repertoire holds 350,000 to 450,000 clones, with around 89% as singletons. Sequencing input: peripheral blood. The receptor source for this set is a man aged 40-55 years with acute or convalescent COVID-19.

This sequence joins TRBV7-3 and TRBJ2-3, with D maybe TRBD2 (5 bases). CDR1 is SGHTA and CDR2 is FQGTGA in the germline V gene. The length of the CDR3 is 12 residues. V gave up 5 bases and J gave up 7 bases, with 10 bases separating them. The CDR3, as DNA: TGTGCCAGCAGCGCCGACTATAATACGCAGTATTTT. Its translation is CASSADYNTQYF.

J is TRBJ2-7 and V is TRBV6-1; 7 bases agree with TRBD1. V lost 2 bases and J lost 0; bases outside the gene matches: 7. CDR1 is MNHNS and CDR2 is SASEGT in the germline V gene. The CDR3 runs 16 residues. The CDR3 sequence is CASSESGQLSSYEQYF. The CDR3 nucleotides are TGTGCCAGCAGTGAATCGGGACAGTTGTCCTCCTACGAGCAGTACTTC.

This clone was found once. The rearrangement joins TRBV15 to TRBJ2-3, with 11 bases aligning to TRBD2. CDR1 is LNHNV, CDR2 YYDKDF, per germline (reference sequence). V trimming: 5 bases; J trimming: 4 bases; junction bases outside the gene matches: 8. The CDR3 runs 16 residues. The CDR3 protein is CATSPFSGGGPDTQYF. CDR3 nucleotide sequence: TGTGCCACCAGCCCCTTTAGCGGGGGGGGGCCAGATACGCAGTATTTT.

V is TRBV2 and J is TRBJ1-1, with TRBD1 identical over 7 bases. The length of the CDR3 is 14 residues. The V gene end was trimmed by 3 bases and the J gene end by 4 bases; junction bases not matched to a gene: 5. Per the germline V gene, CDR1 is SNHLY and CDR2 is FYNNEI. In DNA form, the CDR3 reads TGTGCCAGCAGTGACACGACAGGGATCACTGAAGCTTTCTTT. Translated, it gives CASSDTTGITEAFF. Using reference TRBV2 and TRBJ1-1 for the parts outside the CDR3, the full variable domain is EPEVTQTPSHQVTQMGQEVILRCVPISNHLYFYWYRQILGQKVEFLVSFYNNEISEKSEIFDDQFSVERPDGSNFTLKIRSTKLEDSAMYFCASSDTTGITEAFFGQGTRLTVV.

The chain is built from TRBV6-5 and TRBJ1-2; 8 bases map to TRBD1. This CDR3 spans 15 amino acids. Germline values: CDR1 MNHEY, CDR2 SVGAGI. J lost 6 bases, V lost 5 bases, and 11 bases had no gene match. CDR3 in amino acids: CASSPRTGLGHGYTF. CDR3 bases: TGTGCCAGCAGTCCCCGGACAGGGCTTGGCCATGGCTACACCTTC.

The chain is built from TRBV7-9 and TRBJ2-3, with D maybe TRBD2 (7 bases). V lost 7 bases to trimming and J lost 2 bases, with 13 bases between them. The CDR3 loop spans 14 amino acids. Germline V gene sequence: CDR1 SEHNR, CDR2 FQNEAQ (reference sequence). CDR3 nucleotide sequence: TGTGCCAGCACGGGGAGGGGGACCACAGATACGCAGTATTTT. Translating it yields CASTGRGTTDTQYF.

This clone has a handful of counts. The chain combines TRBV5-1 with TRBJ1-6; D remains ambiguous. The germline V gene has CDR1 SGHRS and CDR2 YFSETQ. The V and J ends lost 2 bases and 8 bases respectively, with 17 bases between them. This CDR3 has 16 residues. CDR3: CASSFGREGLDSPLHF. Here the CDR3 DNA reads TGCGCCAGCAGCTTTGGACGCGAGGGCCTGGATTCACCCCTCCACTTT.

The chain couples TRBV10-3 to TRBJ2-1; D possibly corresponds to TRBD1 (5 bases). Germline V lookup: CDR1 ENHRY, CDR2 SYGVKD. The CDR3 is 17 residues long. With 0 bases removed from V and 2 bases from J, the gap between germline ends came to 14 bases. The CDR3 reads CAISESISGNTYNEQFF. The CDR3 coding sequence is TGTGCCATCAGTGAGTCGATATCAGGGAACACCTACAATGAGCAGTTCTTC.

This clone was seen a handful of times. J is TRBJ1-2 and V is TRBV28; TRBD1 agrees at 10 bases. The CDR3 consists of 17 residues. Germline V gene sequence: CDR1 MDHEN, CDR2 SYDVKM. After removal of 5 bases from V and 1 base from J, the junction contained 10 bases not matched to a gene. CDR3 in DNA: TGTGCCAGCAGTACCTCTCGGACAGGGGGGGTTAACTATGGCTACACCTTC. Its translation: CASSTSRTGGVNYGYTF.

V and J are TRBV9 and TRBJ2-3, with D unclear. The CDR3 runs 13 residues. The ends were cut back, 0 bases at V and 2 bases at J, with 4 bases in the middle. The germline CDR1 and CDR2 sequences are SGDLS and YYNGEE. The chain's CDR3 is CASSVGPTDTQYF. In DNA, the CDR3 is TGTGCCAGCAGCGTAGGGCCCACAGATACGCAGTATTTT. The full variable domain, with the rest looked up from reference TRBV9 and TRBJ2-3, is DSGVTQTPKHLITATGQRVTLRCSPRSGDLSVYWYQQSLDQGLQFLIQYYNGEERAKGNILERFSAQQFPDLHSELNLSSLELGDSALYFCASSVGPTDTQYFGPGTRLTVL.

The CDR3 spells CATRDSTYEQYF. The DNA of the CDR3 is TGTGCCACCAGGGACAGCACCTACGAGCAGTACTTC. The chain employs TRBV3-1 (or the pseudogene TRBV3-2) and TRBJ2-7; TRBD1 matches at 7 bases. V lost 10 bases, J lost 2 bases, and 5 bases stayed unmatched. The CDR3 runs to 12 residues. Germline assignment: CDR1 LGHDT and CDR2 YNNKEL (reference sequence).

The CDR3 DNA reads as TGTGCCAGCAGCCAAGGTCCAGGGTTAAGCTATGGCTACACCTTC. Translation gives CASSQGPGLSYGYTF. The chain joins TRBV4-2 to TRBJ1-2; tentatively, D is TRBD1 (5 bases). The CDR3 spans 15 residues. Germline CDR1 LGHNA, CDR2 YNFKEQ. V lost 1 base and J 4 bases, leaving 13 bases between the germline ends.